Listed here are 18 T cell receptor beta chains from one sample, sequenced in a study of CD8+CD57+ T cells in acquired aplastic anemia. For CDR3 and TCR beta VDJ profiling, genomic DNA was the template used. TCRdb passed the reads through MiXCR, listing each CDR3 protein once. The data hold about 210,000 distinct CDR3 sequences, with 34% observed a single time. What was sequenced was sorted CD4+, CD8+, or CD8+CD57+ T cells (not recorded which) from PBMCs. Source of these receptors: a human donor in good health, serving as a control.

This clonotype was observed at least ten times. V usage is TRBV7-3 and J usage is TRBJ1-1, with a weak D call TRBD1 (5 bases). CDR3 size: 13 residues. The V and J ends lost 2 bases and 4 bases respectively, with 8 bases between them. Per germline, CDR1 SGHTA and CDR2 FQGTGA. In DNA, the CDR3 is TGTGCCAGCAGCTTAGGGGGTACCACTGAAGCTTTCTTT. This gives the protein CASSLGGTTEAFF.

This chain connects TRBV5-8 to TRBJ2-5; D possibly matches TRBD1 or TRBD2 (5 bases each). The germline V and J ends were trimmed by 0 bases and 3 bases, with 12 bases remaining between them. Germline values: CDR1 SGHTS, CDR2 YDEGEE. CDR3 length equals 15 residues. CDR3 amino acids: CASSLEGRDEETQYF. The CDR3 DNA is TGTGCCAGCAGCTTGGAAGGACGGGACGAAGAGACCCAGTACTTC.

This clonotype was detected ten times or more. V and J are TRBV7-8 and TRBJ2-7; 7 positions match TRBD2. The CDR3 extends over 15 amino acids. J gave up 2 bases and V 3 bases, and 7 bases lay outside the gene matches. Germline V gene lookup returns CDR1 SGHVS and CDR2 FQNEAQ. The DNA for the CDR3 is TGTGCCAGCAGCTTGGGAACTAGCGCCGCCTACGAGCAGTACTTC. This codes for CASSLGTSAAYEQYF.

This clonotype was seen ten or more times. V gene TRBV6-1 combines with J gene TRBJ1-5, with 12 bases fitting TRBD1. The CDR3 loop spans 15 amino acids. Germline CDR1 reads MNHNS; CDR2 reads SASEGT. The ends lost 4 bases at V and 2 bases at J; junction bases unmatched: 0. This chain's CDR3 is CASSGDRGRNQPQHF. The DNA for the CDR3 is TGTGCCAGCAGTGGGGACAGGGGGCGCAATCAGCCCCAGCATTTT.

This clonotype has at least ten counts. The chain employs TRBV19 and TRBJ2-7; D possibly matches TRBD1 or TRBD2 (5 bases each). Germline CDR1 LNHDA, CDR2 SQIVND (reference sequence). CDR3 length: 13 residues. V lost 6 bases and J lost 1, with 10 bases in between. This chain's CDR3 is CASSPGLSYEQYF. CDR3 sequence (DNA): TGTGCCAGTAGCCCGGGGCTATCCTACGAGCAGTACTTC.

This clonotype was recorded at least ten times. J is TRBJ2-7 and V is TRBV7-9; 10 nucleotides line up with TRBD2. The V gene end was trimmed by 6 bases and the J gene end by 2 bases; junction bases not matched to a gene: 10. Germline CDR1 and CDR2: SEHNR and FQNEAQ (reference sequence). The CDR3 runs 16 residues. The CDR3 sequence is CASSRRTSGAPYEQYF. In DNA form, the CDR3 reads TGTGCCAGCAGTCGTCGGACTAGCGGAGCCCCCTACGAGCAGTACTTC.

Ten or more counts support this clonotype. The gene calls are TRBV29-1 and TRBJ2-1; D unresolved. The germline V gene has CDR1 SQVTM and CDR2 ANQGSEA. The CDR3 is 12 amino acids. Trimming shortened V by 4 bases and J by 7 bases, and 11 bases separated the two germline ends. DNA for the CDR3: TGCAGCGTTGCAAGGGATTTAAATGAGCAGTTCTTC. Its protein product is CSVARDLNEQFF.

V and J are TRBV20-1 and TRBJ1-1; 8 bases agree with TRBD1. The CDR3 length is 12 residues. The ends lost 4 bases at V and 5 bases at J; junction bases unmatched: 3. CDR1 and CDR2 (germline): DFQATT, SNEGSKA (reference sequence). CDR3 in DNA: TGCAGTGCTATTGACAGGGGTACTGAAGCTTTCTTT. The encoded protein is CSAIDRGTEAFF.

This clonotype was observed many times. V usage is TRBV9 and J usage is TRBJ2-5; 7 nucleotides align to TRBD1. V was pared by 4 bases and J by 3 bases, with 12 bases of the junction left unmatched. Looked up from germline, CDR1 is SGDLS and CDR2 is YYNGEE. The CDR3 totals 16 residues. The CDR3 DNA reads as TGTGCCAGCAGCCCGAATACAGGGGTGGTTGAAGAGACCCAGTACTTC. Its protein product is CASSPNTGVVEETQYF.

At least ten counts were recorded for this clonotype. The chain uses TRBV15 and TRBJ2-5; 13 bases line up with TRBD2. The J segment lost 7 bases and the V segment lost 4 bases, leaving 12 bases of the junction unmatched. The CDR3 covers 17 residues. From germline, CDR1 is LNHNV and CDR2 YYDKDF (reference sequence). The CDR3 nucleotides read TGTGCCACCAGCACCAAACTTGGACTAGCGGGGGCCGGGACCCAGTACTTC. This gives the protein CATSTKLGLAGAGTQYF.

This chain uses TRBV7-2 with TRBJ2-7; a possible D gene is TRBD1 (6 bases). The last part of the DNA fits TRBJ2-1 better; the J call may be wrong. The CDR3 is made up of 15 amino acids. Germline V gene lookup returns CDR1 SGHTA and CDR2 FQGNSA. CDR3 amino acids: CASSFKQGSYNEQFF. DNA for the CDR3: TGTGCCAGCAGCTTTAAGCAGGGGTCCTACAATGAGCAGTTCTTC.

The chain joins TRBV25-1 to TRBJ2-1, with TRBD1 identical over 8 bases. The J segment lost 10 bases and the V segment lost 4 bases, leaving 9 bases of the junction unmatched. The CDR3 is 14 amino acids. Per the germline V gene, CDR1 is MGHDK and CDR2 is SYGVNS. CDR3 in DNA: TGTGCCAGCAGTGTCTCAGGGGGCCAGACGGAGCAGTTCTTC. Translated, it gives CASSVSGGQTEQFF.

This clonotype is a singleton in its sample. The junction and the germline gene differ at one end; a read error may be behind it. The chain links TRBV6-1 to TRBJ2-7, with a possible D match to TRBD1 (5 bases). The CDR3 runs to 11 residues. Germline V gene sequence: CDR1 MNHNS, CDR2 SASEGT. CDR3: CAISQGYEQYF. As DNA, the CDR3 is TGTGCCATCAGTCAGGGTTACGAGCAGTACTTC.

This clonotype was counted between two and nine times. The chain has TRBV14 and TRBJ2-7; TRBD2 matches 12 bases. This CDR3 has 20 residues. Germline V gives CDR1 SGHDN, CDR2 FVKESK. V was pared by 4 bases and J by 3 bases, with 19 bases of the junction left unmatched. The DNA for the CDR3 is TGTGCCAGCAGCCCCTACCTAGCTAGCGGGAGGGCCGGGTCCCTCTACGAGCAGTACTTC. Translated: CASSPYLASGRAGSLYEQYF.

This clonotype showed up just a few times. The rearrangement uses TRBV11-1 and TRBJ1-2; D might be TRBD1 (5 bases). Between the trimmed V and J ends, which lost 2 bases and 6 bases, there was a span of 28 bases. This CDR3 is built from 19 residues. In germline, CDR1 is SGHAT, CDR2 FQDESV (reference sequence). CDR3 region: CASSLSGGDGAPLRNGYTF. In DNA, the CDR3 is TGTGCCAGCAGCTTATCTGGGGGGGATGGGGCCCCCCTGAGGAATGGCTACACCTTC.

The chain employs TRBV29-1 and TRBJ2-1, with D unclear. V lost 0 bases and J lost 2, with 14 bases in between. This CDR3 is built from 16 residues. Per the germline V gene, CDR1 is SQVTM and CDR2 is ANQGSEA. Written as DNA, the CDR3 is TGCAGCGTTGAAGATCCGGATGCGGCGACCTACAATGAGCAGTTCTTC. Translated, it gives CSVEDPDAATYNEQFF.

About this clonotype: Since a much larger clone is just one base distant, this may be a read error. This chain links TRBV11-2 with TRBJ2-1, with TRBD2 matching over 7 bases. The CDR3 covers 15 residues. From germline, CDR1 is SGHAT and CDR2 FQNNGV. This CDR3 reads CASSVVSSGDNERFF. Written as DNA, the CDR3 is TGTGCCAGCAGCGTAGTGTCTAGCGGAGACAATGAGCGGTTCTTC.

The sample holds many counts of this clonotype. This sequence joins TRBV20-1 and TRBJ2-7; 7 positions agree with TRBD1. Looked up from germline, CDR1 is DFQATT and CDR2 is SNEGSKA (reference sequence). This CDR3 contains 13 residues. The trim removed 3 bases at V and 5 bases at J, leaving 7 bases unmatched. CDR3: CSASSARGNEQYF. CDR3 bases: TGCAGTGCTAGTTCTGCCAGGGGGAACGAGCAGTACTTC.